Listed here are 10 T cell receptor beta chains from one sample, sequenced in a study of radiotherapy plus CTLA-4 blockade in lung cancer. Sequencing used immunoSEQ multiplex PCR; TCRdb keeps in-frame clones, though not all of them. Of about 49,000 clones listed, approximately 84% are singletons. The sample here was peripheral blood, taken from a patient treated with radiotherapy plus ipilimumab. These receptors were obtained from a human donor with non-small cell lung cancer whose response to radiotherapy plus ipilimumab could not be evaluated.

The chain links TRBV29-1 to TRBJ2-7, with TRBD2 as a possible D gene (5 bases). The V gene lost 0 bases and the J gene lost 0 bases, with 6 bases spanning the gap. This CDR3 has 13 amino acids. The V gene's germline CDR1 is SQVTM and CDR2 ANQGSEA. CDR3 nucleotide sequence: TGCAGCGTTGAAGATAGCGTCTCCTACGAGCAGTACTTC. Translation: CSVEDSVSYEQYF.

V usage is TRBV2 and J usage is TRBJ2-1; a weak D match, TRBD1 (5 bases). V shed 1 base and J shed 5 bases, with 12 bases lying between them. Germline V gives CDR1 SNHLY, CDR2 FYNNEI. This CDR3 is 15 amino acids long. CDR3 DNA sequence: TGTGCCAGCAGTGAAGTTGCAGGGTTGGACAATGAGCAGTTCTTC. It encodes CASSEVAGLDNEQFF.

The chain uses TRBV9 and TRBJ2-3, with D hard to call. The germline V gene has CDR1 SGDLS and CDR2 YYNGEE. The V and J ends lost 4 bases and 6 bases respectively, with 9 bases between them. CDR3 length: 12 residues. The CDR3 sequence: CASSRTGDTQYF. As DNA, the CDR3 is TGTGCCAGCAGCCGAACCGGGGATACGCAGTATTTT.

The J gene is TRBJ2-1, the V gene TRBV9, with 7 bases identical to TRBD1. The germline CDR1 and CDR2 sequences are SGDLS and YYNGEE. V shed 4 bases and J 6 bases; nucleotides not matched to a gene: 10. CDR3 length: 15 amino acids. CDR3 in DNA: TGTGCCAGCAGCCCAAAGTACAGGGGAACCAATGAGCAGTTCTTC. Translating gives CASSPKYRGTNEQFF. Drawing the rest from reference TRBV9 and TRBJ2-1, the complete variable domain is DSGVTQTPKHLITATGQRVTLRCSPRSGDLSVYWYQQSLDQGLQFLIQYYNGEERAKGNILERFSAQQFPDLHSELNLSSLELGDSALYFCASSPKYRGTNEQFFGPGTRLTVL.

DNA of the CDR3: TGTGCCAGCACCACGGGACAGGGGGCTTCCAATGAGCAGTTCTTC. This sequence encodes CASTTGQGASNEQFF. The chain uses TRBV9 and TRBJ2-1; 12 bases map to TRBD1. Per germline, CDR1 SGDLS and CDR2 YYNGEE. The ends lost 6 bases at V and 6 bases at J; junction bases unmatched: 7. The CDR3 runs 15 residues.

This clone was counted only a few times. The chain has TRBV6-5 and TRBJ2-1; 13 bases line up with TRBD2. Germline CDR1 and CDR2: MNHEY and SVGAGI. The trim removed 6 bases at V and 7 bases at J, leaving 9 bases unmatched. The CDR3 contains 16 residues. In nucleotides, the CDR3 is TGTGCCAGCAGCTACACGGGGACTAGCGGGACAAATGAGCAGTTCTTC. Residues: CASSYTGTSGTNEQFF.

The rearrangement uses TRBV6-6 and TRBJ1-1; TRBD1 matches at 9 bases. Per the germline V gene, CDR1 is MNHNY and CDR2 is SVGAGI (reference sequence). The trim removed 6 bases at V and 10 bases at J, leaving 9 bases unmatched. This CDR3 spans 13 amino acids. CDR3 protein: CASSLTGGDGAFF. CDR3 DNA: TGTGCCAGCAGCCTGACAGGGGGAGATGGAGCTTTCTTT.

The V call is TRBV5-4, the J call TRBJ2-5; 8 positions match TRBD1. The J segment lost 2 bases and the V segment lost 3 bases, leaving 6 bases of the junction unmatched. This CDR3 contains 15 residues. CDR1 is SGHNT and CDR2 is YYREEE in the germline V gene (reference sequence). Here the CDR3 reads CASSSTGAAQETQYF. The CDR3 DNA reads as TGTGCCAGCAGCTCGACAGGGGCCGCGCAAGAGACCCAGTACTTC.

The chain is built from TRBV19 and TRBJ1-2, with D unclear. The V end was cut by 0 bases, the J end by 2 bases, with 10 bases between. The CDR3 length is 15 residues. CDR1 LNHDA and CDR2 SQIVND come from the germline V gene (reference sequence). For the CDR3, the DNA is TGTGCCAGTAGTATAGATCGAGGCGGAAACTATGGCTACACCTTC. It translates to CASSIDRGGNYGYTF.

The V gene is TRBV6-1, the J gene TRBJ1-1, with TRBD1 identical over 7 bases. This CDR3 is built from 16 residues. Trimming removed 4 bases from V and 1 base from J; junction bases left unmatched: 9. Germline V gene data show CDR1 as MNHNS and CDR2 as SASEGT. CDR3 sequence reads: CASSGPTQGRNTEAFF. The DNA for the CDR3 is TGTGCCAGCAGTGGTCCTACACAGGGGAGGAACACTGAAGCTTTCTTT.